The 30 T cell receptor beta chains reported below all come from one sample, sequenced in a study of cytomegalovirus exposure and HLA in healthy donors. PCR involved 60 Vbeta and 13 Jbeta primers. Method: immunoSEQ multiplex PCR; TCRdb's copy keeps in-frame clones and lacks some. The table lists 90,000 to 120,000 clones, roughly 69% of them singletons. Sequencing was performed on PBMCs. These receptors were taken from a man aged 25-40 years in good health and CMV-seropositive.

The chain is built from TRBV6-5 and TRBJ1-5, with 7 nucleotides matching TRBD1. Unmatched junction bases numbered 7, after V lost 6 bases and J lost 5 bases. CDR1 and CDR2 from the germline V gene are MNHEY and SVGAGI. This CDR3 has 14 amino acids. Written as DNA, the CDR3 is TGTGCCAGCAGCCAGAACAGGGGTGATCAGCCCCAGCATTTT. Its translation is CASSQNRGDQPQHF.

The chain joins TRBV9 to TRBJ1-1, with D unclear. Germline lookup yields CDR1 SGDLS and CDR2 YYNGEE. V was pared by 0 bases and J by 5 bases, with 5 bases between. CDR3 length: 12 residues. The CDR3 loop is CASSVGGTEAFF. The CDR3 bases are TGTGCCAGCAGCGTAGGAGGGACTGAAGCTTTCTTT.

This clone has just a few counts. The CDR3 DNA is TGTGCCAGCAGCGAAATTACAGGGACCTATGGCTACACCTTC. Residues: CASSEITGTYGYTF. This chain joins TRBV9 and TRBJ1-2; tentatively, D is TRBD1 (6 bases). The CDR3 is 14 residues long. Germline-derived CDR1 and CDR2 are SGDLS and YYNGEE. V lost 3 bases and J lost 4, with 13 bases in between.

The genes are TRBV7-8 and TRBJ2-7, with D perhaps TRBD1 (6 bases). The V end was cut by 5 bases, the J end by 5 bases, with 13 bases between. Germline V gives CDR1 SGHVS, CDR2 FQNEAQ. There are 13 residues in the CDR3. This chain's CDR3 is CASSPRTGNEQYF. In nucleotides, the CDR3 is TGTGCCAGCAGCCCCCGCACAGGGAACGAGCAGTACTTC.

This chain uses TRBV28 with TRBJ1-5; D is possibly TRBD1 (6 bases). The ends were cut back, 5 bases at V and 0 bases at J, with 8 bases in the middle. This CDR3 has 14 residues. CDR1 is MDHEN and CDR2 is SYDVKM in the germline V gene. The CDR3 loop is CASSEGDSNQPQHF. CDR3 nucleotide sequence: TGTGCCAGCAGTGAGGGGGATAGCAATCAGCCCCAGCATTTT.

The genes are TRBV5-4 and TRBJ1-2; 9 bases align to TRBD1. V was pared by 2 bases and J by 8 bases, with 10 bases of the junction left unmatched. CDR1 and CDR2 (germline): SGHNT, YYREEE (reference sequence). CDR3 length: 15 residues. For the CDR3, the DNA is TGTGCCAGCAGCTTCCGGGACAGGGTATTTGGGGGCTACACCTTC. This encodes CASSFRDRVFGGYTF. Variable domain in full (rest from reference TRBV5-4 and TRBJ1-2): ETGVTQSPTHLIKTRGQQVTLRCSSQSGHNTVSWYQQALGQGPQFIFQYYREEENGRGNFPPRFSGLQFPNYSSELNVNALELDDSALYLCASSFRDRVFGGYTFGSGTRLTVV.

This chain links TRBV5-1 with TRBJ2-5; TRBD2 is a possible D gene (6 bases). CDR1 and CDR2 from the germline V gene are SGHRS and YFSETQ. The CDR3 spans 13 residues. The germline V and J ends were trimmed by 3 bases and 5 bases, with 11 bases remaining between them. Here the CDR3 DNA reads TGCGCCAGCAGCTGGGACTTAGGGGAGACCCAGTACTTC. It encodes CASSWDLGETQYF.

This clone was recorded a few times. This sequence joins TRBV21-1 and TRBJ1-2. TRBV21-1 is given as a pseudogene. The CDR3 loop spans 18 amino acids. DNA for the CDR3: TGTGCCAGCAGCCTTAGGGCGGGACCCGAAGGATCAAGAGGCGGCTACACCTTC. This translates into CASSLRAGPEGSRGGYTF.

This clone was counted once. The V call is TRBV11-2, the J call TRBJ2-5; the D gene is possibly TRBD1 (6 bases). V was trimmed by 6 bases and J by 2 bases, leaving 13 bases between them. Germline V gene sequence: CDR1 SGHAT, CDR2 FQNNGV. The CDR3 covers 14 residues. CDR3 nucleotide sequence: TGTGCCAGCAGTCGTCCGAGGGGGCAAGAGACCCAGTACTTC. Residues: CASSRPRGQETQYF.

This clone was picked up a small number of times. In DNA, the CDR3 is TGTGCCAGCAGTCAACTAGCGGGGGGGCCAGATACGCAGTATTTT. This translates into CASSQLAGGPDTQYF. The chain carries TRBV6-4 and TRBJ2-3, with 13 bases fitting TRBD2. The V and J ends lost 5 bases and 4 bases, in that order; junction bases with no gene match: 3. The V gene's germline CDR1 is MRHNA and CDR2 SNTAGT. The CDR3 is made up of 15 amino acids.

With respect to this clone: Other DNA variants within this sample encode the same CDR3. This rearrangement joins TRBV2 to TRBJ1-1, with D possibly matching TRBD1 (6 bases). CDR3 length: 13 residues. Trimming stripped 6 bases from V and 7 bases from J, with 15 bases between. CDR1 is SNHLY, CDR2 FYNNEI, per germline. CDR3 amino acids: CASSSIGQIEAFF. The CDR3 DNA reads TGTGCCAGCAGCTCCATAGGACAGATTGAAGCTTTCTTT.

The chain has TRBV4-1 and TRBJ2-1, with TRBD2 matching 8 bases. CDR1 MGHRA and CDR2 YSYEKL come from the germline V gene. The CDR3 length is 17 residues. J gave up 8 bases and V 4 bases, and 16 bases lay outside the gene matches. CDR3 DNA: TGCGCCAGCAGCCCCTTTAGCGGGGCCGTAGGGGGTGATGAGCAGTTCTTC. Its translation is CASSPFSGAVGGDEQFF.

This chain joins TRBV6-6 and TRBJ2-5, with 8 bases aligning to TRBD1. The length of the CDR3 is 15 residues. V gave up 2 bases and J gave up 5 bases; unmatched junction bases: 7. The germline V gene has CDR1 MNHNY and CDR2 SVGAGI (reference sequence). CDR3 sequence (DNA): TGTGCCAGCAGTTACGGGCAGGGGGCCGGGGAGACCCAGTACTTC. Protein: CASSYGQGAGETQYF.

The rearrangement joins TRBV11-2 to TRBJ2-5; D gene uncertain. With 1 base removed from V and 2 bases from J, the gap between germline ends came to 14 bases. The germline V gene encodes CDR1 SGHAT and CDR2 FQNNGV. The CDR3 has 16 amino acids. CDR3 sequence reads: CASSLAPGPIQETQYF. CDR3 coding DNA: TGTGCCAGCAGCTTAGCCCCAGGTCCTATTCAAGAGACCCAGTACTTC.

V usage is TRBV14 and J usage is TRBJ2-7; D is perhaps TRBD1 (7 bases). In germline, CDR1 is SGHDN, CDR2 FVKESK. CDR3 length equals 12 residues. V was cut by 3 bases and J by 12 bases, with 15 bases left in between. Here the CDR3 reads CASSQTGRPMYF. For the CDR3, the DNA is TGTGCCAGCAGCCAGACAGGGAGGCCTATGTACTTC.

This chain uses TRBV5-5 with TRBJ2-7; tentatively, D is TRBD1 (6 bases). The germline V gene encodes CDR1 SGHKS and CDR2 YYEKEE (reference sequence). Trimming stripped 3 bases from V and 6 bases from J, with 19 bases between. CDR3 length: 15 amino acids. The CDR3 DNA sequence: TGTGCCAGCAGCTCCGGAATGGACAGCCACGGCGAGCAGTACTTC. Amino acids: CASSSGMDSHGEQYF.

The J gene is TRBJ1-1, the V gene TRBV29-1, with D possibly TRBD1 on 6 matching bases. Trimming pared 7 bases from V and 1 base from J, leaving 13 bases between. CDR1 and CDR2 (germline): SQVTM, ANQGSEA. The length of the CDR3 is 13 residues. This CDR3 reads CSAGGRQNTEAFF. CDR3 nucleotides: TGCAGCGCGGGGGGCCGGCAGAACACTGAAGCTTTCTTT.

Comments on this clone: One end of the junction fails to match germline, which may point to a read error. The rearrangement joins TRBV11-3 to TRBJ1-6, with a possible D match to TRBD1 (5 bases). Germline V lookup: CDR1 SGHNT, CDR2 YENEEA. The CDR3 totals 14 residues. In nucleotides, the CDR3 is TGTGCCAGCAGCTTATCCAGCGGGTGGACACCCCGCCACTTT. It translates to CASSLSSGWTPRHF. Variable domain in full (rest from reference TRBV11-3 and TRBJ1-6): EAGVVQSPRYKIIEKKQPVAFWCNPISGHNTLYWYLQNLGQGPELLIRYENEEAVDDSQLPKDRFSAERLKGVDSTLKIQPAELGDSAVYLCASSLSSGWTPRHFGNGTRLTVT.

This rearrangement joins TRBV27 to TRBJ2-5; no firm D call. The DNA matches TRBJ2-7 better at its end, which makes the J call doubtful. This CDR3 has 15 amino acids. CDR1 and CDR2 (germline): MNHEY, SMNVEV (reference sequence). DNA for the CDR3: TGTGCCAGCAGTGGGCAATCCCGGCAGGCAGACGAGCAGTACTTC. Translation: CASSGQSRQADEQYF.

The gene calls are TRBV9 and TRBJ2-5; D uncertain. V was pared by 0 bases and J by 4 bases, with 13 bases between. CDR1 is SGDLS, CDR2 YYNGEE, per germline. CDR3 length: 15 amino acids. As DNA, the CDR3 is TGTGCCAGCAGCGTAGGGGCAGGCCTGGGAGAGACCCAGTACTTC. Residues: CASSVGAGLGETQYF.

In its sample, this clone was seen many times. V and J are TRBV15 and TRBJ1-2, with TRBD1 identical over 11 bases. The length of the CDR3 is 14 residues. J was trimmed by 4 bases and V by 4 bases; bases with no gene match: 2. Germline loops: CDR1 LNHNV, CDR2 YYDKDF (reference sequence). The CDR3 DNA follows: TGTGCCACCAGCATTGGACAGGGGGCCTATGGCTACACCTTC. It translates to CATSIGQGAYGYTF.

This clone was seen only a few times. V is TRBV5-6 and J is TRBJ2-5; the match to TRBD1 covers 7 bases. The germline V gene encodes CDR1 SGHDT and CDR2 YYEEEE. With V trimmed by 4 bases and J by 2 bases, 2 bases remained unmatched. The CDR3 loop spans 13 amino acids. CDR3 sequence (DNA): TGTGCCAGCAGCCAGGGACAGCAAGAGACCCAGTACTTC. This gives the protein CASSQGQQETQYF.

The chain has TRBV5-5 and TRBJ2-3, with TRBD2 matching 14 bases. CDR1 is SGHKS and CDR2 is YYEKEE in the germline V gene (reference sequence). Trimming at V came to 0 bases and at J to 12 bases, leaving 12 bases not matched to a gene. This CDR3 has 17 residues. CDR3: CASSLDGLAGGLVSQYF. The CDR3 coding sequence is TGTGCCAGCAGCTTGGATGGACTAGCGGGGGGCCTGGTTTCACAGTATTTT.

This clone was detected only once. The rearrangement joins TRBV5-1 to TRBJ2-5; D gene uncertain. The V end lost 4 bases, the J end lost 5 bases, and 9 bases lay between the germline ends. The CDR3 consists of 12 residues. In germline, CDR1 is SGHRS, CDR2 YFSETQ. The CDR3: CASSQLWETQYF. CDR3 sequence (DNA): TGCGCCAGCAGCCAACTTTGGGAGACCCAGTACTTC.

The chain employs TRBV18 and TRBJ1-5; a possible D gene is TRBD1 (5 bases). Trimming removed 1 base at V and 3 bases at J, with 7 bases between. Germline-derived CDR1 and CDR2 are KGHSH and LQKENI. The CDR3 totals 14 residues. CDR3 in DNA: TGTGCCAGCTCACCACAGGGGAACAATCAGCCCCAGCATTTT. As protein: CASSPQGNNQPQHF.

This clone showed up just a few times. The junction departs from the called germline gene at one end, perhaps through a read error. CDR3 coding DNA: TGTGCCAGCAGCCTAGCGGGGGGGCATCCTACGCAGTATTTT. Its translation is CASSLAGGHPTQYF. The genes are TRBV7-9 and TRBJ2-3; 12 positions agree with TRBD2. Germline V gene data show CDR1 as SEHNR and CDR2 as FQNEAQ (reference sequence). CDR3 length: 14 amino acids.

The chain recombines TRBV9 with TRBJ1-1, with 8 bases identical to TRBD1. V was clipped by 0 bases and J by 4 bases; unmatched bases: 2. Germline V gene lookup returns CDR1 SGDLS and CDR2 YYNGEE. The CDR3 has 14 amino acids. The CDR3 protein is CASSVVQGGTEAFF. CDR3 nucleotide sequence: TGTGCCAGCAGCGTAGTACAGGGGGGCACTGAAGCTTTCTTT. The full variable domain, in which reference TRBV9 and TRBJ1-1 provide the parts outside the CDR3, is DSGVTQTPKHLITATGQRVTLRCSPRSGDLSVYWYQQSLDQGLQFLIQYYNGEERAKGNILERFSAQQFPDLHSELNLSSLELGDSALYFCASSVVQGGTEAFFGQGTRLTVV.

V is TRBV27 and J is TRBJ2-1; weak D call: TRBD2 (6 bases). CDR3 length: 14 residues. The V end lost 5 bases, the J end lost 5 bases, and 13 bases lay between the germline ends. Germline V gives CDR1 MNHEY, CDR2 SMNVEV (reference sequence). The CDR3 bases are TGTGCCAGCAGTCCTCGGGACTGGAACAATGAGCAGTTCTTC. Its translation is CASSPRDWNNEQFF.

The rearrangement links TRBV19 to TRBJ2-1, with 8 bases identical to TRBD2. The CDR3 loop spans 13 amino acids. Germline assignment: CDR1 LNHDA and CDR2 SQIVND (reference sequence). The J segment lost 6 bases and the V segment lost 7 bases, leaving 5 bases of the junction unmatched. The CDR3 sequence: CASTPGGLNEQFF. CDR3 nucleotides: TGTGCCAGTACCCCGGGGGGGCTCAATGAGCAGTTCTTC. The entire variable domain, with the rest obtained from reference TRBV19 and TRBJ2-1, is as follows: DGGITQSPKYLFRKEGQNVTLSCEQNLNHDAMYWYRQDPGQGLRLIYYSQIVNDFQKGDIAEGYSVSREKKESFPLTVTSAQKNPTAFYLCASTPGGLNEQFFGPGTRLTVL.

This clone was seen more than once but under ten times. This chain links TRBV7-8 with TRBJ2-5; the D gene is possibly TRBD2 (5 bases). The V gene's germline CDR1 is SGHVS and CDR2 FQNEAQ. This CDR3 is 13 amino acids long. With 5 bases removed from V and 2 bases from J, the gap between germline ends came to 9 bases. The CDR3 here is CASSIRGQETQYF. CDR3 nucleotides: TGTGCCAGCAGCATACGGGGTCAAGAGACCCAGTACTTC.